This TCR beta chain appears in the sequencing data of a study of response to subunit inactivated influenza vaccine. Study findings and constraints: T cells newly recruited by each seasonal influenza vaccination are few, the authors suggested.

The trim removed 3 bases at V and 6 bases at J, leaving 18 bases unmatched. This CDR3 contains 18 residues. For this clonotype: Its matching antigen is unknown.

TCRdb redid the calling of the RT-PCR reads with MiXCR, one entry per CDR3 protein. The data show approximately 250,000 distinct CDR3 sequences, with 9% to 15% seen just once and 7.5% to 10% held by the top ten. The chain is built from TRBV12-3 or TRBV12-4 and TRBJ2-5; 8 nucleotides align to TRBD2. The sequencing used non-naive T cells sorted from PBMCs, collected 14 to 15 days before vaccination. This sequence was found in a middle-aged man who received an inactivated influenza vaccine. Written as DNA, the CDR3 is TGTGCCAGCAGTTTTAGTACGGGGGGGCAGGGTGGAGGAAAGACCCAGTACTTC. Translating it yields CASSFSTGGQGGGKTQYF.